This passage covers 14 T cell receptor beta chains from one sample sequenced in a study of human T cells and chemical hapten exposure. Using its own MiXCR run on the RACE reads, TCRdb lists one record per CDR3 protein. Of roughly 180,000 distinct CDR3 sequences listed, more than 20% are singletons. The time point was: patch test 1, 2 weeks after DPC sensitization. Treatment in this sample: therapeutic diphenylcyclopropenone sensitization with weekly scalp DPC. The sequences come from whole blood, collected in connection with sensitization to the hapten diphenylcyclopropenone (DPC). The receptors come from a woman aged 45 to 65 with alopecia areata. Some clones in this sample may be carry-over from other donors' samples.

The chain uses TRBV10-1 and TRBJ2-1; TRBD2 matches at 10 bases. Germline V CDR1 and CDR2: WNHNN, SYGVQD (reference sequence). The V segment lost 3 bases and the J segment 4 bases; nucleotides outside the gene matches: 9. The CDR3 has 17 amino acids. DNA of the CDR3: TGCGCCAGCAGTGATGGTCTAGCGGGAGAGGGTTACAATGAGCAGTTCTTC. This codes for CASSDGLAGEGYNEQFF.

This clonotype was observed a handful of times. The chain carries TRBV7-2 and TRBJ2-7; D remains ambiguous. V shed 5 bases and J shed 3 bases, with 14 bases lying between them. Germline assignment: CDR1 SGHTA and CDR2 FQGNSA. The CDR3 has 14 residues. CDR3 in amino acids: CASSRAAPGYEQYF. For the CDR3, the DNA is TGTGCCAGCAGCCGGGCGGCCCCTGGCTACGAGCAGTACTTC.

This clonotype was seen a handful of times. The chain is built from TRBV30 and TRBJ1-1; 10 bases fit TRBD1. Trimming removed 3 bases from V and 4 bases from J; junction bases left unmatched: 5. This CDR3 is built from 14 residues. Germline-derived CDR1 and CDR2 are GTSNPN and SVGIG (reference sequence). The CDR3 loop is CAWSSTGGGTEAFF. The CDR3 coding sequence is TGTGCCTGGAGCTCGACAGGGGGCGGCACTGAAGCTTTCTTT.

The rearrangement links TRBV10-2 to TRBJ2-3; D might be TRBD2 (5 bases). CDR1 and CDR2 (germline): WSHSY, SAAADI. The CDR3 is made up of 15 amino acids. Trimming removed 2 bases from V and 0 bases from J, with 9 bases in between. The CDR3 DNA sequence: TGCGCCAGCAGTGAGAAACGGGGTAGCACAGATACGCAGTATTTT. Translation: CASSEKRGSTDTQYF.

The chain carries TRBV20-1 and TRBJ2-3, with 7 bases lining up with TRBD2. This CDR3 has 13 amino acids. The V gene end was trimmed by 2 bases and the J gene end by 6 bases; junction bases not matched to a gene: 5. From germline, CDR1 is DFQATT and CDR2 SNEGSKA (reference sequence). The CDR3 is CSARYLGGDTQYF. CDR3 bases: TGCAGTGCTAGATACTTGGGGGGGGATACGCAGTATTTT.

This clonotype was detected a few times. V usage is TRBV7-9 and J usage is TRBJ2-1; the D is unclear. This CDR3 contains 10 residues. V lost 3 bases, J lost 10 bases, and 4 bases lay in between. CDR1 and CDR2 (germline): SEHNR, FQNEAQ (reference sequence). The CDR3 region is CASSFREQFF. CDR3 bases: TGTGCCAGCAGCTTCCGCGAGCAGTTCTTC.

The chain has TRBV19 and TRBJ2-2; no reliable D call. CDR1 is LNHDA and CDR2 is SQIVND in the germline V gene (reference sequence). There are 16 residues in the CDR3. V was shortened by 4 bases and J by 3 bases, with 15 bases between the two germline ends. CDR3 DNA sequence: TGTGCCAGTAGTACACTACGGCAGTTAGACACCGGGGAGCTGTTTTTT. As protein: CASSTLRQLDTGELFF.

This clonotype was observed a handful of times. The J gene is TRBJ2-7, the V gene TRBV4-2, with D hard to call. Germline values: CDR1 LGHNA, CDR2 YNFKEQ. This CDR3 region has 14 residues. V lost 0 bases and J lost 5, with 11 bases in between. CDR3 sequence (DNA): TGTGCCAGCAGCCAAGATTTCGGCGCGCACGAGCAGTACTTC. It translates to CASSQDFGAHEQYF.

In its sample, this clonotype was seen a few times. The chain uses TRBV20-1 and TRBJ1-5, with D possibly matching TRBD1 (5 bases). V was trimmed by 2 bases and J by 0 bases, leaving 11 bases between them. This CDR3 comprises 15 residues. CDR1 DFQATT and CDR2 SNEGSKA come from the germline V gene (reference sequence). The CDR3 protein is CSARFGTFSNQPQHF. CDR3 in DNA: TGCAGTGCTAGATTCGGGACCTTTAGCAATCAGCCCCAGCATTTT.

This clonotype appeared a few times. The V and J genes are TRBV19 and TRBJ1-2; unclear D gene. CDR3 length equals 15 residues. Trimming removed 6 bases at V and 5 bases at J, with 19 bases between. In germline, CDR1 is LNHDA, CDR2 SQIVND (reference sequence). The chain's CDR3 is CASSHIQDGRYGYTF. For the CDR3, the DNA is TGTGCCAGTAGCCACATCCAAGACGGACGGTATGGCTACACCTTC.

Only a few counts were recorded for this clonotype. The chain is built from TRBV30 and TRBJ1-2; D is unresolved. The CDR3 runs 14 residues. From germline, CDR1 is GTSNPN and CDR2 SVGIG (reference sequence). Trimming removed 0 bases at V and 8 bases at J, with 16 bases between. CDR3 loop: CAWSVLSISRGYTF. The DNA of the CDR3 is TGTGCCTGGAGTGTACTCTCAATCTCCCGCGGCTACACCTTC.

This clonotype was seen more than once but under ten times. V gene TRBV28 combines with J gene TRBJ2-3, with 9 bases fitting TRBD1. The J segment lost 10 bases and the V segment lost 3 bases, leaving 8 bases of the junction unmatched. This CDR3 comprises 14 residues. In germline, CDR1 is MDHEN, CDR2 SYDVKM. CDR3 protein: CASSLLKGTGPQYF. CDR3 DNA: TGTGCCAGCAGTTTGTTAAAGGGGACAGGGCCGCAGTATTTT.

The chain uses TRBV30 and TRBJ1-5; 10 nucleotides align to TRBD1. The CDR3 has 13 residues. V lost 5 bases, J lost 4 bases, and 2 bases stayed unmatched. Germline CDR1 and CDR2: GTSNPN and SVGIG (reference sequence). CDR3 nucleotides: TGTGCCTGGGGACAGGGGGATAATCAGCCCCAGCATTTT. This encodes CAWGQGDNQPQHF.

This chain uses TRBV11-3 with TRBJ1-5; D remains ambiguous. Germline CDR1 reads SGHNT; CDR2 reads YENEEA. The CDR3 runs 15 residues. V was shortened by 3 bases and J by 4 bases, with 13 bases between the two germline ends. CDR3 nucleotides: TGTGCCAGCAGCTTGGCGGGGTTGTCAAATCAGCCCCAGCATTTT. This translates into CASSLAGLSNQPQHF.